This T cell receptor beta chain originates from a study of T cell repertoires in cytomegalovirus infection. Overall study: From public TCR beta signatures came an indication of both CMV infection and matching HLA type. Whole-study findings and limits: The cumulative frequency of public TCR beta families distinguished individuals who carried CMV together with the relevant HLA. Dominating the ex vivo response were HLA-C-restricted CMV-specific TCR beta clonotypes.

MiXCR, applied by TCRdb to the reads, yields one record per CDR3 protein. Among 150,000 to 200,000 distinct CDR3 sequences, over 15% were seen once, and the ten largest hold around 20%. This clonotype was seen repeatedly, ten times or more. Its antigen is unidentified. The clonotype comes from a human donor in good health (CMV status not recorded). Some clones in this sample may be carry-over from other donors' samples. Sequenced: CD8+ T cells from PBMCs.

This chain's CDR3 is CASSFVGTNAPTEAFF. In nucleotides, the CDR3 is TGTGCCAGCAGCTTCGTCGGGACTAACGCGCCCACTGAAGCTTTCTTT. The gene calls are TRBV7-2 and TRBJ1-1; the D gene is possibly TRBD1 (5 bases). The germline gives CDR1 SGHTA, CDR2 FQGNSA. V was shortened by 3 bases and J by 4 bases, with 18 bases between the two germline ends. This CDR3 region has 16 residues.